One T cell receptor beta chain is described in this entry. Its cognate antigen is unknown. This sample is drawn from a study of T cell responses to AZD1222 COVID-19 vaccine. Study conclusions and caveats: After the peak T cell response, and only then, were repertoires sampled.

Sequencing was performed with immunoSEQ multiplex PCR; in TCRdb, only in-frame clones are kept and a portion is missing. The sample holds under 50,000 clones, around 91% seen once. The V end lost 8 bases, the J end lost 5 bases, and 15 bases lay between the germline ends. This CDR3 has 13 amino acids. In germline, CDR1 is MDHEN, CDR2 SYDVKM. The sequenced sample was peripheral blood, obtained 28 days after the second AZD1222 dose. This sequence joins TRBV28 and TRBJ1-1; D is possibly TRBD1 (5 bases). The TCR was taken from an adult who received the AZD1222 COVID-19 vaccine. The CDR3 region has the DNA TGTGCCAGCCCGGGACGGACGAATACTGAAGCTTTCTTT. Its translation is CASPGRTNTEAFF.